These 8 T cell receptor beta chains were sequenced from one sample in a study of blood T cell repertoires in COVID-19. Generated by immunoSEQ multiplex PCR, the TCRdb table keeps only in-frame clones and is missing some. Among about 400,000 clones listed, about nine tenths were seen once. The sequencing sample was made of PBMCs or T cells enriched from blood (not recorded which). The origin of the receptors is a woman aged 30 to 39 who had recovered from COVID-19.

This chain uses TRBV30 with TRBJ1-4; D ambiguous. Germline assignment: CDR1 GTSNPN and CDR2 SVGIG (reference sequence). Deletions cut 5 bases from V and 1 base from J, with 8 bases between. The CDR3 has 13 amino acids. CDR3 DNA sequence: TGTGCCTGGCTTACAGAAACTAATGAAAAACTGTTTTTT. It codes for CAWLTETNEKLFF.

This chain links TRBV5-4 with TRBJ2-1, with 12 bases identical to TRBD2. V was clipped by 1 base and J by 7 bases; unmatched bases: 9. This CDR3 is 17 amino acids long. The germline CDR1 and CDR2 sequences are SGHNT and YYREEE (reference sequence). CDR3 amino acids: CASSLSLLAGGLNEQFF. The CDR3 DNA is TGTGCCAGCAGCTTGTCCCTCCTAGCGGGAGGGTTGAATGAGCAGTTCTTC.

In its sample, this clone was seen a few times. The sample contains more than one DNA sequence encoding this CDR3. The genes are TRBV19 and TRBJ1-6; TRBD1 aligns across 8 bases. With V trimmed by 5 bases and J by 7 bases, 4 bases remained unmatched. Per germline, CDR1 LNHDA and CDR2 SQIVND (reference sequence). The CDR3 is 14 amino acids. The CDR3 reads CASSLQGENSPLHF. The CDR3 DNA is TGTGCCAGTAGTTTACAGGGGGAAAATTCACCCCTCCACTTT.

V is TRBV5-4 and J is TRBJ1-1; 9 bases fit TRBD1. V lost 3 bases, J lost 11 bases, and 2 bases stayed unmatched. The CDR3 loop spans 11 amino acids. Germline lookup yields CDR1 SGHNT and CDR2 YYREEE (reference sequence). CDR3 sequence (DNA): TGTGCCAGCAGCTACGGACAGGGGGCTTTCTTT. The encoded protein is CASSYGQGAFF.

The chain has TRBV2 and TRBJ2-2, with 13 bases matching TRBD2. With V trimmed by 6 bases and J by 1 base, 5 bases remained unmatched. The germline V gene has CDR1 SNHLY and CDR2 FYNNEI. The CDR3 consists of 17 residues. CDR3 bases: TGTGCCAGCAGCGCTCGACTAGCGGGGGGGAACACCGGGGAGCTGTTTTTT. This encodes CASSARLAGGNTGELFF. Variable domain in full (rest from reference TRBV2 and TRBJ2-2): EPEVTQTPSHQVTQMGQEVILRCVPISNHLYFYWYRQILGQKVEFLVSFYNNEISEKSEIFDDQFSVERPDGSNFTLKIRSTKLEDSAMYFCASSARLAGGNTGELFFGEGSRLTVL.

Only a few counts were recorded for this clone. The chain recombines TRBV25-1 with TRBJ1-2; 7 nucleotides line up with TRBD1. Germline trimming cut 4 bases from V and 5 bases from J; bases unmatched to any gene: 4. Germline loops: CDR1 MGHDK, CDR2 SYGVNS. This CDR3 contains 13 residues. The CDR3 region is CASSAQGEYGYTF. CDR3 nucleotide sequence: TGTGCCAGCAGTGCCCAGGGGGAGTATGGCTACACCTTC.

The V call is TRBV6-5, the J call TRBJ2-1, with a weak D call TRBD2 (5 bases). The CDR3 has 15 amino acids. Germline values: CDR1 MNHEY, CDR2 SVGAGI. Trimming took off 5 bases at V and 6 bases at J, with 17 bases between the two ends. The CDR3 bases are TGTGCCAGCAGTCGGACTGTTTGGGATTCCAATGAGCAGTTCTTC. Its protein product is CASSRTVWDSNEQFF.

The chain is built from TRBV5-1 and TRBJ1-1, with 10 bases fitting TRBD1. Losses at the gene ends were 3 bases for V and 6 bases for J; bases not matched to a gene: 5. The CDR3 extends over 14 amino acids. Germline V gene lookup returns CDR1 SGHRS and CDR2 YFSETQ. The DNA of the CDR3 is TGCGCCAGCAGCTGGGGGGACAGGGGATCTGAAGCTTTCTTT. As protein: CASSWGDRGSEAFF.